The 8 T cell receptor beta chains reported below all come from one sample, sequenced in a study of shared clonotypes between healthy human individuals. Method: immunoSEQ multiplex PCR; TCRdb's copy keeps in-frame clones and lacks some. The sample lists more than 2 million clones, 95% occurring once. Sequenced sample: naive CD4+ T cells sorted from blood. Subset in this sample: CD45RA+ positively selected. Source of these receptors: a man between 18 and 35 years old in good health.

The J gene is TRBJ2-7, the V gene TRBV10-3, with 9 nucleotides matching TRBD2. This CDR3 has 15 amino acids. Germline V gene lookup returns CDR1 ENHRY and CDR2 SYGVKD. V lost 2 bases to trimming and J lost 1 base; unmatched junction nucleotides: 3. The CDR3 loop reads CAISEGAGGSYEQYF. CDR3 DNA: TGTGCCATCAGTGAGGGAGCGGGAGGTTCCTACGAGCAGTACTTC.

The gene calls are TRBV11-3 and TRBJ2-3; D is undetermined. The germline V gene has CDR1 SGHNT and CDR2 YENEEA. The CDR3 runs 15 residues. The ends were cut back, 5 bases at V and 2 bases at J, with 14 bases in the middle. The CDR3 spells CASSLNADFTDTQYF. The CDR3 DNA follows: TGTGCCAGCAGCCTGAACGCGGATTTCACAGATACGCAGTATTTT.

The J gene is TRBJ1-2, the V gene TRBV9; a possible D gene is TRBD1 (6 bases). V lost 1 base and J 3 bases, leaving 13 bases between the germline ends. The CDR3 has 15 amino acids. In germline, CDR1 is SGDLS, CDR2 YYNGEE. The CDR3 protein is CASSVSQGRDYGYTF. The CDR3 DNA reads TGTGCCAGCAGCGTAAGCCAGGGGAGAGACTATGGCTACACCTTC.

The V gene is TRBV6-5, the J gene TRBJ2-1; D possibly corresponds to TRBD2 (6 bases). Germline V gene data show CDR1 as MNHEY and CDR2 as SVGAGI. The CDR3 contains 14 residues. V was pared by 6 bases and J by 7 bases, with 16 bases between. Written as DNA, the CDR3 is TGTGCCAGCAGCCGGGACTCCAGTAGGAATGAGCAGTTCTTC. It encodes CASSRDSSRNEQFF.

V gene TRBV29-1 combines with J gene TRBJ1-4; 11 bases fit TRBD1. The CDR3 spans 12 residues. CDR1 and CDR2 from the germline V gene are SQVTM and ANQGSEA. V was pared by 7 bases and J by 7 bases, with 2 bases of the junction left unmatched. DNA of the CDR3: TGCAGCGCAGGACAGGGGGCTGAAAAACTGTTTTTT. Amino acids: CSAGQGAEKLFF.

This clone was detected only once. The chain joins TRBV6-4 to TRBJ1-6; D call uncertain. Per germline, CDR1 MRHNA and CDR2 SNTAGT. The CDR3 is 13 residues long. V was trimmed by 5 bases and J by 7 bases, leaving 9 bases between them. The CDR3 nucleotides are TGTGCCAGCAGTCCCGAACGGAATTCACCCCTCCACTTT. Encoded protein: CASSPERNSPLHF.

Details on this clone: The sample carries other DNA sequences with the same CDR3. This chain joins TRBV6-1 and TRBJ2-7, with 7 bases identical to TRBD1. Unmatched junction bases numbered 6, after V lost 6 bases and J lost 1 base. CDR1 MNHNS and CDR2 SASEGT come from the germline V gene. This CDR3 has 14 amino acids. This chain's CDR3 is CASRLDRASYEQYF. The CDR3 DNA reads TGTGCCAGCAGACTCGACAGGGCATCCTACGAGCAGTACTTC.

The chain joins TRBV5-1 to TRBJ2-1; no clear D gene. Germline V gene lookup returns CDR1 SGHRS and CDR2 YFSETQ. This CDR3 spans 14 amino acids. V lost 2 bases to trimming and J lost 2 bases, with 8 bases between them. The CDR3 reads CASSFGGPYNEQFF. CDR3 sequence (DNA): TGCGCCAGCAGCTTCGGCGGCCCCTACAATGAGCAGTTCTTC. Variable domain in full (rest from reference TRBV5-1 and TRBJ2-1): KAGVTQTPRYLIKTRGQQVTLSCSPISGHRSVSWYQQTPGQGLQFLFEYFSETQRNKGNFPGRFSGRQFSNSRSEMNVSTLELGDSALYLCASSFGGPYNEQFFGPGTRLTVL.